The rows below give T cell receptor beta chains drawn from one sample of a study of T cell repertoires in cytomegalovirus infection. TCRdb re-called the reads with MiXCR, one entry per CDR3 protein. The data contain some 450,000 distinct CDR3 sequences, roughly 31% of them seen just once; the ten biggest clones take up roughly 13%. The sample comprised PBMCs. All receptors come from a human donor in good health (CMV status not recorded). Some clones in this sample may be carry-over from other donors' samples. Both conserved end residues are part of each CDR3. Fields, in order: CDR3 protein, CDR3 DNA, D gene, V gene, clone size, J gene, CDR3 length. D genes are given only for firm matches. Only some rows state a clone size, as once, few, many or a class for expanded clones.

CDR3aa: CASSRLPGQGTSYEQYF
CDR3nt: TGCGCCAGCAGCCGGTTACCGGGACAGGGGACTTCCTACGAGCAGTACTTC
d_gene: TRBD1
v_gene: TRBV5-1
abundance: NA
j_gene: TRBJ2-7
len: 17

CDR3aa: CASSEMRGGNQPQHF
CDR3nt: TGTGCCAGCAGCGAAATGAGGGGTGGCAATCAGCCCCAGCATTTT
d_gene: NA
v_gene: TRBV11-2
abundance: many
j_gene: TRBJ1-5
len: 15

CDR3aa: CASSYSGLASSNEQFF
CDR3nt: TGTGCCAGCAGTTACTCGGGACTAGCGAGCTCCAATGAGCAGTTCTTC
d_gene: TRBD2
v_gene: TRBV6-2/TRBV6-3
abundance: NA
j_gene: TRBJ2-1
len: 16

CDR3aa: CASSSNWGDYEQYF
CDR3nt: TGTGCCAGCAGCTCCAATTGGGGGGACTACGAGCAGTACTTC
d_gene: NA
v_gene: TRBV7-8
abundance: NA
j_gene: TRBJ2-7
len: 14

CDR3aa: CASSLTGPGGNSPLHF
CDR3nt: TGTGCCAGCAGCTTAACGGGGCCAGGTGGGAATTCACCCCTCCACTTT
d_gene: NA
v_gene: TRBV7-8
abundance: NA
j_gene: TRBJ1-6
len: 16

CDR3aa: CSATGTEKLFF
CDR3nt: TGCAGTGCTACCGGGACTGAAAAACTGTTTTTT
d_gene: NA
v_gene: TRBV20-1
abundance: NA
j_gene: TRBJ1-4
len: 11

CDR3aa: CASSLGANSPLHF
CDR3nt: TGTGCCAGCAGTTTGGGGGCGAATTCACCCCTCCACTTT
d_gene: NA
v_gene: TRBV12-3/TRBV12-4
abundance: NA
j_gene: TRBJ1-6
len: 13

CDR3aa: CASTGTAWSSYNSPLHF
CDR3nt: TGTGCCAGCACCGGGACAGCCTGGAGCTCCTATAATTCACCCCTCCACTTT
d_gene: TRBD1
v_gene: TRBV11-2
abundance: many
j_gene: TRBJ1-6
len: 17

CDR3aa: CASSWGVGAGEETQYF
CDR3nt: TGTGCCAGCAGCTGGGGTGTTGGAGCGGGGGAAGAGACCCAGTACTTC
d_gene: TRBD2
v_gene: TRBV11-1
abundance: few
j_gene: TRBJ2-5
len: 16

CDR3aa: CASSLVRTGPEQYF
CDR3nt: TGTGCCAGCAGCTTAGTCCGGACAGGCCCCGAGCAGTACTTC
d_gene: TRBD1
v_gene: TRBV11-2
abundance: many
j_gene: TRBJ2-7
len: 14

CDR3aa: CDSSLAWDSGVPLHF
CDR3nt: TGTGACAGCAGCTTAGCGTGGGACTCGGGAGTACCCCTCCACTTT
d_gene: NA
v_gene: TRBV7-8
abundance: NA
j_gene: TRBJ1-6
len: 15

CDR3aa: CASSIDRGAYNEQFF
CDR3nt: TGTGCCAGTAGTATAGATCGGGGGGCCTACAATGAGCAGTTCTTC
d_gene: TRBD2
v_gene: TRBV19
abundance: few
j_gene: TRBJ2-1
len: 15

CDR3aa: CASSPDPSGTYEQYF
CDR3nt: TGTGCCAGCAGCCCCGACCCTAGCGGTACCTACGAGCAGTACTTC
d_gene: TRBD2
v_gene: TRBV7-6
abundance: NA
j_gene: TRBJ2-7
len: 15

CDR3aa: CAWSVTGPDTQYF
CDR3nt: TGTGCCTGGAGTGTCACAGGGCCAGATACGCAGTATTTT
d_gene: NA
v_gene: TRBV30
abundance: NA
j_gene: TRBJ2-3
len: 13

CDR3aa: CASRTGQFNSPLHF
CDR3nt: TGTGCCAGCAGGACCGGACAGTTTAATTCACCCCTCCACTTT
d_gene: NA
v_gene: TRBV12-3/TRBV12-4
abundance: many
j_gene: TRBJ1-6
len: 14

CDR3aa: CATSSARLAGGDNEQFF
CDR3nt: TGTGCCACCAGCAGCGCGCGGTTAGCGGGGGGGGACAATGAGCAGTTCTTC
d_gene: TRBD2
v_gene: TRBV15
abundance: few
j_gene: TRBJ2-1
len: 17

CDR3aa: CASSYRGTVDEQYF
CDR3nt: TGTGCCAGCAGTTACAGAGGGACAGTCGACGAGCAGTACTTC
d_gene: TRBD1
v_gene: TRBV6-5
abundance: NA
j_gene: TRBJ2-7
len: 14

CDR3aa: CASSPTDRAEQYF
CDR3nt: TGTGCCAGCAGCCCAACGGACAGGGCCGAGCAGTACTTC
d_gene: TRBD1
v_gene: TRBV7-2
abundance: many
j_gene: TRBJ2-7
len: 13

CDR3aa: CASSPGQVTDTPYF
CDR3nt: TGTGCCAGCAGTCCGGGACAGGTCACAGATACGCCGTATTTT
d_gene: TRBD1
v_gene: TRBV6-2/TRBV6-3
abundance: NA
j_gene: TRBJ2-3
len: 14

CDR3aa: CASSLADNSPLHF
CDR3nt: TGTGCCAGCAGCTTAGCCGATAATTCACCCCTCCACTTT
d_gene: NA
v_gene: TRBV7-9
abundance: NA
j_gene: TRBJ1-6
len: 13

CDR3aa: CASSLSNRDSRVGETQYF
CDR3nt: TGTGCCAGCAGCTTATCGAACCGGGACTCCCGCGTCGGGGAGACCCAGTACTTC
d_gene: NA
v_gene: TRBV7-9
abundance: many
j_gene: TRBJ2-5
len: 18

CDR3aa: CASSPSLETQYF
CDR3nt: TGTGCCAGCAGTCCATCCTTGGAGACCCAGTACTTC
d_gene: NA
v_gene: TRBV12-3/TRBV12-4
abundance: NA
j_gene: TRBJ2-5
len: 12

CDR3aa: CATPGGGVGTDTQYF
CDR3nt: TGTGCCACCCCGGGGGGCGGGGTCGGCACAGATACGCAGTATTTT
d_gene: NA
v_gene: TRBV7-2
abundance: many
j_gene: TRBJ2-3
len: 15

CDR3aa: CASSPVGAVLGYTF
CDR3nt: TGTGCCAGCAGTCCCGTAGGGGCAGTTTTGGGCTACACCTTC
d_gene: NA
v_gene: TRBV27
abundance: NA
j_gene: TRBJ1-2
len: 14

CDR3aa: CSSLAGETQYF
CDR3nt: TGCAGCAGTCTGGCCGGGGAGACCCAGTACTTC
d_gene: NA
v_gene: TRBV29-1
abundance: NA
j_gene: TRBJ2-5
len: 11

CDR3aa: CASGLAGQGPTGELFF
CDR3nt: TGTGCTAGTGGTTTGGCGGGACAGGGCCCCACCGGGGAGCTGTTTTTT
d_gene: TRBD1
v_gene: TRBV12-5
abundance: NA
j_gene: TRBJ2-2
len: 16

CDR3aa: CASSPNPGFTEAFF
CDR3nt: TGTGCCAGCAGTCCAAATCCGGGGTTCACTGAAGCTTTCTTT
d_gene: NA
v_gene: TRBV7-2
abundance: NA
j_gene: TRBJ1-1
len: 14

CDR3aa: CASSLATLAGGRETQYF
CDR3nt: TGTGCCAGCAGCTTGGCCACGCTAGCGGGGGGGCGTGAGACCCAGTACTTC
d_gene: TRBD2
v_gene: TRBV5-4
abundance: few
j_gene: TRBJ2-5
len: 17

CDR3aa: CASSFRGAQPQHF
CDR3nt: TGTGCCAGCAGTTTTCGGGGGGCTCAGCCCCAGCATTTT
d_gene: NA
v_gene: TRBV12-3/TRBV12-4
abundance: many
j_gene: TRBJ1-5
len: 13

CDR3aa: CASSPGAGYEQYF
CDR3nt: TGTGCCAGCAGCCCCGGAGCGGGCTACGAGCAGTACTTC
d_gene: NA
v_gene: TRBV7-3
abundance: few
j_gene: TRBJ2-7
len: 13

CDR3aa: CASSAAGGASNSPLHF
CDR3nt: TGTGCCAGCAGCGCCGCAGGGGGCGCGAGTAATTCACCCCTCCACTTT
d_gene: TRBD1
v_gene: TRBV5-4
abundance: few
j_gene: TRBJ1-6
len: 16

CDR3aa: CASSLVSPPGLEFF
CDR3nt: TGTGCCAGCAGCTTAGTGTCCCCCCCGGGGCTCGAGTTCTTC
d_gene: NA
v_gene: TRBV7-9
abundance: many
j_gene: TRBJ2-1
len: 14

CDR3aa: CASSHLNRAATNEKLFF
CDR3nt: TGCGCCAGCAGCCATTTAAACCGGGCTGCAACTAATGAAAAACTGTTTTTT
d_gene: NA
v_gene: TRBV4-1
abundance: few
j_gene: TRBJ1-4
len: 17

CDR3aa: CASSQVGDSLYGYTF
CDR3nt: TGCGCCAGCAGCCAAGTTGGAGACAGCCTATATGGCTACACCTTC
d_gene: NA
v_gene: TRBV4-1
abundance: NA
j_gene: TRBJ1-2
len: 15

CDR3aa: CATSGQSNTGELFF
CDR3nt: TGTGCCACCAGTGGACAGTCGAACACCGGGGAGCTGTTTTTT
d_gene: NA
v_gene: TRBV24-1
abundance: NA
j_gene: TRBJ2-2
len: 14

CDR3aa: CASSRGTSDYGYTF
CDR3nt: TGTGCCAGTAGTAGGGGGACATCGGACTATGGCTACACCTTC
d_gene: NA
v_gene: TRBV19
abundance: NA
j_gene: TRBJ1-2
len: 14

CDR3aa: CSAPGTGVNQPQHF
CDR3nt: TGCAGTGCTCCGGGGACAGGCGTCAATCAGCCCCAGCATTTT
d_gene: TRBD1
v_gene: TRBV20-1
abundance: NA
j_gene: TRBJ1-5
len: 14

CDR3aa: CASTPGGGYNEQFF
CDR3nt: TGTGCCAGCACTCCCGGGGGGGGATACAATGAGCAGTTCTTC
d_gene: TRBD2
v_gene: TRBV12-3/TRBV12-4
abundance: few
j_gene: TRBJ2-1
len: 14

CDR3aa: CASSTGPTNEKLFF
CDR3nt: TGTGCCAGCAGTACAGGACCAACTAATGAAAAACTGTTTTTT
d_gene: NA
v_gene: TRBV28
abundance: NA
j_gene: TRBJ1-4
len: 14

CDR3aa: CASSLSSAGNSPLHF
CDR3nt: TGTGCCAGCAGTTTAAGCTCCGCGGGTAATTCACCCCTCCACTTT
d_gene: NA
v_gene: TRBV28
abundance: NA
j_gene: TRBJ1-6
len: 15

CDR3aa: CSAREGHLNTEAFF
CDR3nt: TGCAGTGCTAGAGAGGGGCACTTGAACACTGAAGCTTTCTTT
d_gene: NA
v_gene: TRBV20-1
abundance: few
j_gene: TRBJ1-1
len: 14

CDR3aa: CASSGGDQPQHF
CDR3nt: TGTGCCAGCAGTGGGGGCGATCAGCCCCAGCATTTT
d_gene: NA
v_gene: TRBV12-3/TRBV12-4
abundance: NA
j_gene: TRBJ1-5
len: 12

CDR3aa: CASSKPGQENTGELFF
CDR3nt: TGTGCCAGCAGTAAACCGGGACAGGAGAACACCGGGGAGCTGTTTTTT
d_gene: TRBD1
v_gene: TRBV12-3/TRBV12-4
abundance: few
j_gene: TRBJ2-2
len: 16

CDR3aa: CASSLEGTSRGEQFF
CDR3nt: TGTGCCAGCAGCTTAGAAGGGACTAGTAGGGGTGAGCAGTTCTTC
d_gene: TRBD2
v_gene: TRBV7-2
abundance: NA
j_gene: TRBJ2-1
len: 15

CDR3aa: CASSSTTGQLSYEQYF
CDR3nt: TGTGCCAGCAGTTCCACGACAGGCCAGCTCTCCTACGAGCAGTACTTC
d_gene: NA
v_gene: TRBV6-2/TRBV6-3
abundance: few
j_gene: TRBJ2-7
len: 16

CDR3aa: CASSPGTSGGGNAETQYF
CDR3nt: TGTGCCAGCAGCCCCGGGACTAGCGGGGGGGGAAATGCGGAGACCCAGTACTTC
d_gene: TRBD2
v_gene: TRBV7-6
abundance: many
j_gene: TRBJ2-5
len: 18

CDR3aa: CASSYLSVGAFF
CDR3nt: TGTGCAAGCAGCTACCTCAGTGTTGGGGCTTTCTTT
d_gene: NA
v_gene: TRBV7-2
abundance: NA
j_gene: TRBJ1-1
len: 12

CDR3aa: CASRQGGGEADTQYF
CDR3nt: TGTGCCAGCAGGCAAGGGGGGGGGGAGGCAGATACGCAGTATTTT
d_gene: NA
v_gene: TRBV6-6
abundance: many
j_gene: TRBJ2-3
len: 15

CDR3aa: CASSADRVTAGELFF
CDR3nt: TGTGCCAGCAGTGCGGACAGGGTAACGGCCGGGGAGCTGTTTTTT
d_gene: TRBD1
v_gene: TRBV6-1
abundance: few
j_gene: TRBJ2-2
len: 15

CDR3aa: CASSIGGVEQPQHF
CDR3nt: TGTGCCAGTAGTATAGGAGGGGTTGAGCAGCCCCAGCATTTT
d_gene: NA
v_gene: TRBV19
abundance: NA
j_gene: TRBJ1-5
len: 14

CDR3aa: CASSLLGLGNQPQHF
CDR3nt: TGTGCCAGCAGTTTACTGGGGTTAGGCAATCAGCCCCAGCATTTT
d_gene: NA
v_gene: TRBV27
abundance: NA
j_gene: TRBJ1-5
len: 15

CDR3aa: CASSRGQGSNTEAFF
CDR3nt: TGTGCCAGCAGCCGTGGACAGGGGTCGAACACTGAAGCTTTCTTT
d_gene: TRBD1
v_gene: TRBV7-6
abundance: many
j_gene: TRBJ1-1
len: 15

CDR3aa: CASSGGIGGELFF
CDR3nt: TGTGCCAGCAGTGGGGGAATCGGCGGGGAGCTGTTTTTT
d_gene: NA
v_gene: TRBV2
abundance: NA
j_gene: TRBJ2-2
len: 13

CDR3aa: CASSPESGGGSGTEAFF
CDR3nt: TGTGCCAGCAGCCCAGAGTCGGGAGGGGGCTCGGGCACTGAAGCTTTCTTT
d_gene: TRBD1
v_gene: TRBV4-2
abundance: NA
j_gene: TRBJ1-1
len: 17

CDR3aa: CASSQDLPGNTEAFF
CDR3nt: TGCGCCAGCAGCCAAGATCTGCCAGGAAACACTGAAGCTTTCTTT
d_gene: NA
v_gene: TRBV4-3
abundance: few
j_gene: TRBJ1-1
len: 15

CDR3aa: CASSPLANNEQFF
CDR3nt: TGTGCCAGCAGCCCCCTGGCTAACAATGAGCAGTTCTTC
d_gene: NA
v_gene: TRBV3-1
abundance: NA
j_gene: TRBJ2-1
len: 13

CDR3aa: CASSLNGRGVAGYTF
CDR3nt: TGTGCCAGCAGCTTGAACGGCAGGGGGGTGGCTGGCTACACCTTC
d_gene: TRBD1
v_gene: TRBV5-8
abundance: NA
j_gene: TRBJ1-2
len: 15

CDR3aa: CASSYLDRFGNTIYF
CDR3nt: TGTGCCAGCAGTTACTTGGACAGATTTGGAAACACCATATATTTT
d_gene: NA
v_gene: TRBV6-2/TRBV6-3
abundance: NA
j_gene: TRBJ1-3
len: 15

CDR3aa: CASSPVSGGRDQAFF
CDR3nt: TGTGCCAGCAGTCCCGTTAGCGGGGGCCGAGACCAGGCGTTCTTC
d_gene: TRBD2
v_gene: TRBV6-2/TRBV6-3
abundance: NA
j_gene: TRBJ2-1
len: 15